What follows are 15 T cell receptor beta chains derived from one specimen sequenced in a study of T cell changes during pregnancy in multiple sclerosis. Clones were sequenced by immunoSEQ multiplex PCR, and TCRdb holds only the in-frame ones, with some missing. Of 70,000 to 95,000 clones detected, approximately 92% appear once; the ten largest clones hold about 4.5%. The source was peripheral blood, collected in the first trimester of pregnancy. All receptors come from a female donor with multiple sclerosis, enrolled in a pregnancy study.

The chain has TRBV7-2 and TRBJ2-7, with D perhaps TRBD2 (5 bases). Trimming took off 5 bases at V and 2 bases at J, with 10 bases between the two ends. CDR1 is SGHTA and CDR2 is FQGNSA in the germline V gene. This CDR3 has 13 residues. The CDR3 loop reads CASSLGVAYEQYF. The CDR3 DNA sequence: TGTGCCAGCAGCCTCGGGGTCGCCTACGAGCAGTACTTC.

The chain joins TRBV13 to TRBJ2-5; maybe TRBD2 (6 bases). Trimming removed 5 bases from V and 2 bases from J, with 15 bases in between. The CDR3 consists of 15 residues. Per germline, CDR1 PRHDT and CDR2 FYEKMQ (reference sequence). The CDR3 DNA reads TGTGCCAGCAGCAGGCGGGGAGCGGAACAAGAGACCCAGTACTTC. This gives the protein CASSRRGAEQETQYF.

The V and J genes are TRBV27 and TRBJ1-2, with 10 positions matching TRBD1. The CDR3 sequence is 18 residues long. CDR1 is MNHEY and CDR2 is SMNVEV in the germline V gene (reference sequence). V shed 0 bases and J 8 bases; nucleotides not matched to a gene: 15. CDR3 loop: CASSLSPRDRGRLRGYTF. The CDR3, as DNA: TGTGCCAGCAGTTTATCTCCGCGGGACAGGGGAAGATTGCGAGGCTACACCTTC.

This clone came up once. V gene TRBV19 combines with J gene TRBJ1-5; no definite D call. This CDR3 spans 15 amino acids. Deletions cut 6 bases from V and 0 bases from J, with 12 bases between. In germline, CDR1 is LNHDA, CDR2 SQIVND (reference sequence). The CDR3, as DNA: TGTGCCAGTAGATCGGCGGATCATAGCAATCAGCCCCAGCATTTT. It specifies CASRSADHSNQPQHF.

V is TRBV19 and J is TRBJ2-7, with 7 bases matching TRBD2. Germline lookup yields CDR1 LNHDA and CDR2 SQIVND (reference sequence). The J segment lost 2 bases and the V segment lost 5 bases, leaving 9 bases of the junction unmatched. This CDR3 is built from 15 residues. The CDR3 spells CASSPQGGTAYEQYF. The CDR3 nucleotides are TGTGCCAGTAGTCCCCAGGGAGGGACTGCCTACGAGCAGTACTTC.

The J gene is TRBJ1-1, the V gene TRBV7-9, with a weak D call TRBD1 (6 bases). The CDR3 runs to 14 residues. Germline assignment: CDR1 SEHNR and CDR2 FQNEAQ (reference sequence). V lost 5 bases and J lost 1, with 11 bases in between. In nucleotides, the CDR3 is TGTGCCAGCAGCCCGTGGACAGAGAACACTGAAGCTTTCTTT. Its protein is CASSPWTENTEAFF. Using reference TRBV7-9 and TRBJ1-1 for the parts outside the CDR3, the full variable domain is DTGVSQNPRHKITKRGQNVTFRCDPISEHNRLYWYRQTLGQGPEFLTYFQNEAQLEKSRLLSDRFSAERPKGSFSTLEIQRTEQGDSAMYLCASSPWTENTEAFFGQGTRLTVV.

This chain connects TRBV7-2 to TRBJ2-7, with TRBD1 matching over 7 bases. With 4 bases clipped from V and 5 bases from J, the junction kept 2 bases outside the gene matches. The germline gives CDR1 SGHTA, CDR2 FQGNSA. This CDR3 contains 12 residues. The DNA for the CDR3 is TGTGCCAGCAGCTACAGGGGCCACGAGCAGTACTTC. This gives the protein CASSYRGHEQYF.

The rearrangement uses TRBV9 and TRBJ1-1; a possible D gene is TRBD1 (6 bases). Germline CDR1 is SGDLS and CDR2 is YYNGEE. Trimming cost V 1 base and J 1 base, with 8 bases left between them. This CDR3 comprises 14 residues. This CDR3 reads CASSVMDRNTEAFF. DNA of the CDR3: TGTGCCAGCAGCGTAATGGACAGGAACACTGAAGCTTTCTTT. The complete variable domain, with remaining parts taken from reference TRBV9 and TRBJ1-1, reads DSGVTQTPKHLITATGQRVTLRCSPRSGDLSVYWYQQSLDQGLQFLIQYYNGEERAKGNILERFSAQQFPDLHSELNLSSLELGDSALYFCASSVMDRNTEAFFGQGTRLTVV.

The J gene is TRBJ1-2, the V gene TRBV11-2; TRBD1 might be the D (5 bases). This CDR3 contains 18 residues. V shed 7 bases and J shed 6 bases, with 30 bases lying between them. CDR1 is SGHAT and CDR2 is FQNNGV in the germline V gene. The CDR3 loop is CASNTLKRTQVMGHGYTF. In DNA, the CDR3 is TGTGCCAGCAACACCTTAAAACGTACACAGGTGATGGGTCATGGCTACACCTTC.

V usage is TRBV11-2 and J usage is TRBJ2-5; D is perhaps TRBD2 (5 bases). The CDR3 covers 14 residues. V lost 1 base to trimming and J lost 5 bases, with 11 bases between them. CDR1 is SGHAT and CDR2 is FQNNGV in the germline V gene. CDR3 in DNA: TGTGCCAGCAGCTTAGGCCCGTCGGGGGAGACCCAGTACTTC. Encoded protein: CASSLGPSGETQYF.

The rearrangement uses TRBV2 and TRBJ1-2, with 7 bases aligning to TRBD1. Germline V CDR1 and CDR2: SNHLY, FYNNEI. The junction had 2 bases not matched to a gene; V was cut back by 4 bases and J by 0 bases. This CDR3 region has 14 residues. The CDR3 here is CASSGDSPNYGYTF. The CDR3 nucleotides are TGTGCCAGCAGTGGGGACAGCCCTAACTATGGCTACACCTTC.

This chain uses TRBV21-1 with TRBJ2-3; the DNA was not compared with TRBD1, the D call given in the table. TRBV21-1 is deemed a pseudogene. There are 13 residues in the CDR3. The CDR3 reads CASSKPGTDTQYF. The CDR3 nucleotides are TGTGCCAGCAGCAAACCAGGCACAGATACGCAGTATTTT.

V is TRBV4-1 and J is TRBJ2-1; D might be TRBD2 (5 bases). CDR1 MGHRA and CDR2 YSYEKL come from the germline V gene. This CDR3 comprises 15 residues. Deletions cut 3 bases from V and 3 bases from J, with 12 bases between. CDR3 loop: CASSHPSGLYNEQFF. In nucleotides, the CDR3 is TGCGCCAGCAGCCACCCCAGCGGACTCTACAATGAGCAGTTCTTC.

This sequence joins TRBV27 and TRBJ2-7; the match to TRBD2 covers 16 bases. Per germline, CDR1 MNHEY and CDR2 SMNVEV (reference sequence). Trimming removed 3 bases from V and 5 bases from J; junction bases left unmatched: 4. The length of the CDR3 is 16 residues. As DNA, the CDR3 is TGTGCCAGCAGTTTTGGGACTAGCGGGGGGGTCCACGAGCAGTACTTC. Translated: CASSFGTSGGVHEQYF.

The chain uses TRBV19 and TRBJ1-1; TRBD1 agrees at 9 bases. CDR3 size: 15 residues. Per the germline V gene, CDR1 is LNHDA and CDR2 is SQIVND (reference sequence). Trimming removed 3 bases from V and 2 bases from J; junction bases left unmatched: 4. For the CDR3, the DNA is TGTGCCAGTAGTATCAAAACAGGGGGCAACACTGAAGCTTTCTTT. Its protein is CASSIKTGGNTEAFF.